Shown below are 22 T cell receptor beta chains from a single sample sequenced in a study of T cell responses to AZD1222 COVID-19 vaccine. Data came from immunoSEQ multiplex PCR; TCRdb stores just in-frame clones and leaves some out. The sample yields about 170,000 clones, roughly 92% seen once. The material sequenced was peripheral blood, taken on day 0 of AZD1222 vaccination. The receptors stem from an adult in good health.

The rearrangement uses TRBV6-5 and TRBJ1-1; unclear D gene. The germline V gene has CDR1 MNHEY and CDR2 SVGAGI. The CDR3 has 13 residues. Trimming shortened V by 5 bases and J by 11 bases, and 18 bases separated the two germline ends. CDR3 in DNA: TGTGCCAGCAGTCAGTCCTCCGCCGGTCGGGCTTTCTTT. It yields the protein CASSQSSAGRAFF.

This chain connects TRBV9 to TRBJ1-5, with 10 bases matching TRBD1. V shed 3 bases and J 10 bases; nucleotides not matched to a gene: 7. CDR1 and CDR2 (germline): SGDLS, YYNGEE. The CDR3 consists of 14 residues. CDR3 amino acids: CASSADRGPGPQHF. CDR3 nucleotide sequence: TGTGCCAGCAGCGCCGACAGGGGGCCAGGCCCCCAGCATTTT. Full variable domain (remainder filled in from reference TRBV9 and TRBJ1-5): DSGVTQTPKHLITATGQRVTLRCSPRSGDLSVYWYQQSLDQGLQFLIQYYNGEERAKGNILERFSAQQFPDLHSELNLSSLELGDSALYFCASSADRGPGPQHFGDGTRLSIL.

The genes are TRBV14 and TRBJ2-1; D may be TRBD2 (5 bases). The CDR3 is made up of 15 amino acids. Germline loops: CDR1 SGHDN, CDR2 FVKESK. The V end was cut by 3 bases, the J end by 6 bases, with 15 bases between. Here the CDR3 reads CASSQDNTRGNEQFF. The CDR3 nucleotides read TGTGCCAGCAGCCAGGATAATACCCGGGGCAATGAGCAGTTCTTC.

The chain recombines TRBV7-9 with TRBJ2-1, with 10 bases fitting TRBD2. CDR1 and CDR2 from the germline V gene are SEHNR and FQNEAQ (reference sequence). V dropped 1 base and J dropped 3; count of bases not matched to a gene: 3. CDR3 length equals 16 residues. CDR3 nucleotides: TGTGCCAGCAGCTTAGAGCCTAGCGGGAGCTACAATGAGCAGTTCTTC. Translation: CASSLEPSGSYNEQFF.

V and J are TRBV30 and TRBJ1-6, with unresolved D. The CDR3 is made up of 12 amino acids. From germline, CDR1 is GTSNPN and CDR2 SVGIG (reference sequence). Trimming removed 3 bases at V and 7 bases at J, with 7 bases between. CDR3 residues: CAWSRTNSPLHF. The DNA for the CDR3 is TGTGCCTGGAGCCGGACGAATTCACCCCTCCACTTT. The full variable domain, in which reference TRBV30 and TRBJ1-6 provide the parts outside the CDR3, is SQTIHQWPATLVQPVGSPLSLECTVEGTSNPNLYWYRQAAGRGLQLLFYSVGIGQISSEVPQNLSASRPQDRQFILSSKKLLLSDSGFYLCAWSRTNSPLHFGNGTRLTVT.

In this sample, this clone turned up once. The chain uses TRBV10-2 and TRBJ1-2, with D possibly TRBD1 on 5 matching bases. The CDR3 contains 14 residues. Germline V CDR1 and CDR2: WSHSY, SAAADI. Trimming shortened V by 3 bases and J by 4 bases, and 12 bases separated the two germline ends. CDR3 nucleotides: TGCGCCAGCAGTGACAGGGCCCGGGGCTATGGCTACACCTTC. Amino acid sequence: CASSDRARGYGYTF.

Only one count was recorded for this clone. The chain has TRBV27 and TRBJ2-3; D might be TRBD1 (6 bases). The CDR3 totals 16 residues. The germline V gene encodes CDR1 MNHEY and CDR2 SMNVEV (reference sequence). V lost 8 bases, J lost 7 bases, and 25 bases lay in between. The CDR3 region is CASLLTGTLLGNTQYF. CDR3 nucleotide sequence: TGTGCCAGCTTGCTGACTGGGACACTTCTCGGGAATACGCAGTATTTT.

The chain carries TRBV11-2 and TRBJ2-5, with 8 positions matching TRBD2. V was pared by 1 base and J by 3 bases, with 7 bases of the junction left unmatched. The CDR3 loop spans 16 amino acids. Germline loops: CDR1 SGHAT, CDR2 FQNNGV. Written as DNA, the CDR3 is TGTGCCAGCAGCTTAGCCTTAGCGGGGCCCGAAGAGACCCAGTACTTC. Protein product: CASSLALAGPEETQYF.

The gene calls are TRBV5-8 and TRBJ2-7, with a possible D match to TRBD2 (7 bases). Germline CDR1 reads SGHTS; CDR2 reads YDEGEE. The V end lost 7 bases, the J end lost 6 bases, and 20 bases lay between the germline ends. The CDR3 sequence is 14 residues long. The CDR3 loop reads CASCREGGGCEQYF. The CDR3 DNA is TGTGCCAGCTGTCGGGAAGGCGGGGGCTGCGAGCAGTACTTC. The variable domain in full, completed from reference TRBV5-8 and TRBJ2-7, reads EAGVTQSPTHLIKTRGQQATLRCSPISGHTSVYWYQQALGLGLQFLLWYDEGEERNRGNFPPRFSGRQFPNYSSELNVNALELEDSALYLCASCREGGGCEQYFGPGTRLTVT.

Remarks on this clone: One end of the junction is discordant with germline, which a read error may explain. V usage is TRBV6-6 and J usage is TRBJ1-6; D is unresolved. CDR3 length: 12 residues. The germline V gene has CDR1 MNHNY and CDR2 SVGAGI (reference sequence). The CDR3 DNA reads TGTGCCAGCAGTTACGAAGCGGTCAGAGGATACTTT. It is translated as CASSYEAVRGYF.

This chain links TRBV27 with TRBJ2-7; D tentatively fits TRBD1 or TRBD2 (5 bases each). This CDR3 is built from 14 residues. CDR1 and CDR2 from the germline V gene are MNHEY and SMNVEV (reference sequence). The V and J ends lost 1 base and 5 bases respectively, with 12 bases between them. The CDR3 DNA sequence: TGTGCCAGCAGTTTATGGGGGAAGGCGGACGAGCAGTACTTC. It is translated as CASSLWGKADEQYF.

CDR3 nucleotide sequence: TGTGCCTGGAGAAGGACAGGGGGTAACACCGGGGAGCTGTTTTTT. It codes for CAWRRTGGNTGELFF. The J gene is TRBJ2-2, the V gene TRBV30; 10 positions match TRBD1. Germline V lookup: CDR1 GTSNPN, CDR2 SVGIG (reference sequence). CDR3 length: 15 residues. After removal of 3 bases from V and 2 bases from J, the junction contained 3 bases not matched to a gene.

The chain employs TRBV5-1 and TRBJ2-7; weak D call: TRBD1 (5 bases). The V end lost 4 bases, the J end lost 5 bases, and 19 bases lay between the germline ends. CDR3 size: 15 residues. Looked up from germline, CDR1 is SGHRS and CDR2 is YFSETQ. In DNA, the CDR3 is TGCGCCAGCAGCGGTGGGGTGGGGCAGGGCCACGAGCAGTACTTC. Encoded protein: CASSGGVGQGHEQYF.

V and J are TRBV15 and TRBJ2-7, with 9 bases lining up with TRBD2. The germline V gene encodes CDR1 LNHNV and CDR2 YYDKDF (reference sequence). After removal of 0 bases from V and 5 bases from J, the junction contained 5 bases not matched to a gene. The CDR3 sequence is 15 residues long. CDR3 protein: CATSRETSGYNEQYF. The CDR3 DNA sequence: TGTGCCACCAGCAGAGAAACTAGCGGGTACAACGAGCAGTACTTC. The complete variable domain, with remaining parts taken from reference TRBV15 and TRBJ2-7, reads DAMVIQNPRYQVTQFGKPVTLSCSQTLNHNVMYWYQQKSSQAPKLLFHYYDKDFNNEADTPDNFQSRRPNTSFCFLDIRSPGLGDTAMYLCATSRETSGYNEQYFGPGTRLTVT.

This chain joins TRBV5-4 and TRBJ2-7, with 10 bases lining up with TRBD1. Germline CDR1 reads SGHNT; CDR2 reads YYREEE (reference sequence). J lost 5 bases, V lost 2 bases, and 1 base had no gene match. The CDR3 spans 13 residues. The CDR3 nucleotides are TGTGCCAGCAGCTTTGACAGGGGGCACGAGCAGTACTTC. This sequence encodes CASSFDRGHEQYF.

The chain uses TRBV6-6 and TRBJ1-2, with 7 nucleotides matching TRBD1. Germline lookup yields CDR1 MNHNY and CDR2 SVGAGI (reference sequence). The CDR3 runs 15 residues. V lost 5 bases and J lost 3; bases outside the gene matches: 9. In DNA form, the CDR3 reads TGTGCCAGCAGTCATACAGGGGAGGGATACTATGGCTACACCTTC. This gives the protein CASSHTGEGYYGYTF.

This rearrangement joins TRBV5-4 to TRBJ1-4, with D perhaps TRBD1 (5 bases). CDR1 and CDR2 from the germline V gene are SGHNT and YYREEE (reference sequence). V was shortened by 0 bases and J by 2 bases, with 14 bases between the two germline ends. The length of the CDR3 is 17 residues. CDR3 nucleotide sequence: TGTGCCAGCAGCTTGGGATCGGGGGGTGCGACTAATGAAAAACTGTTTTTT. Protein product: CASSLGSGGATNEKLFF.

V is TRBV19 and J is TRBJ2-1; TRBD2 agrees at 7 bases. Germline assignment: CDR1 LNHDA and CDR2 SQIVND (reference sequence). J lost 6 bases, V lost 6 bases, and 17 bases had no gene match. This CDR3 has 17 residues. The CDR3: CASRPQRGNRILNEQFF. Written as DNA, the CDR3 is TGTGCCAGTAGACCGCAGCGGGGAAACCGAATCCTCAATGAGCAGTTCTTC.

The V gene is TRBV7-2, the J gene TRBJ2-3, with a possible D match to TRBD2 (6 bases). The germline gives CDR1 SGHTA, CDR2 FQGNSA. V gave up 4 bases and J gave up 2 bases, with 10 bases separating them. This CDR3 region has 14 residues. DNA for the CDR3: TGTGCCAGCAGCTCGGGACTTACCACAGATACGCAGTATTTT. Amino acid sequence: CASSSGLTTDTQYF.

V is TRBV3-1 (or the pseudogene TRBV3-2) and J is TRBJ2-7; 12 bases line up with TRBD1. Per the germline V gene, CDR1 is LGHDT and CDR2 is YNNKEL (reference sequence). The CDR3 has 17 amino acids. Germline trimming cut 5 bases from V and 2 bases from J; bases unmatched to any gene: 10. CDR3 sequence: CASSSPGDRGLAYEQYF. The CDR3, as DNA: TGTGCCAGCAGCAGCCCAGGGGACAGGGGGCTCGCCTACGAGCAGTACTTC.

This chain connects TRBV5-1 to TRBJ1-1; D not certain. CDR1 is SGHRS, CDR2 YFSETQ, per germline. The V end lost 1 base, the J end lost 7 bases, and 14 bases lay between the germline ends. The CDR3 has 14 amino acids. The CDR3: CASSLTSGDFEAFF. The CDR3 bases are TGCGCCAGCAGCTTGACCTCGGGAGATTTTGAAGCTTTCTTT.

J is TRBJ2-7 and V is TRBV5-1, with TRBD1 as a possible D gene (6 bases). Trimming took off 1 base at V and 3 bases at J, with 8 bases between the two ends. The V gene's germline CDR1 is SGHRS and CDR2 YFSETQ. CDR3 length equals 13 residues. CDR3 sequence (DNA): TGCGCCAGCAGCTTGCTGGACAGCTACGAGCAGTACTTC. This sequence encodes CASSLLDSYEQYF.